The present T cell receptor (beta chain) was sequenced within a study of blood T cell repertoires in COVID-19. Study-level information: The origin of the acute and convalescent COVID-19 samples was the United States, Italy and Spain. PBMCs, B-cell-depleted T cells, or T cells were the source of the cDNA or gDNA that made up the material.

Germline CDR1 and CDR2: SGHKS and YYEKEE (reference sequence). This CDR3 region has 14 residues. With V trimmed by 4 bases and J by 2 bases, 2 bases remained unmatched. Authors' analysis steps: By means of reference gene primer amplification, nucleated cell counts were estimated. TCRdb's table, derived via immunoSEQ multiplex PCR, lists solely in-frame clones and lacks some. The D gene and trimming were derived from the DNA, and the V and J assignments and clone size from that table. The sample lists hundreds of thousands of clones, around 84% occurring once. The receptor was derived from a woman aged 18-29 years with acute or convalescent COVID-19. V usage is TRBV5-5 and J usage is TRBJ2-5, with 10 bases identical to TRBD2. Sequences were obtained from peripheral blood. CDR3 bases: TGTGCCAGCAGCGTGGGACTAGCGCAAGAGACCCAGTACTTC. Protein product: CASSVGLAQETQYF.